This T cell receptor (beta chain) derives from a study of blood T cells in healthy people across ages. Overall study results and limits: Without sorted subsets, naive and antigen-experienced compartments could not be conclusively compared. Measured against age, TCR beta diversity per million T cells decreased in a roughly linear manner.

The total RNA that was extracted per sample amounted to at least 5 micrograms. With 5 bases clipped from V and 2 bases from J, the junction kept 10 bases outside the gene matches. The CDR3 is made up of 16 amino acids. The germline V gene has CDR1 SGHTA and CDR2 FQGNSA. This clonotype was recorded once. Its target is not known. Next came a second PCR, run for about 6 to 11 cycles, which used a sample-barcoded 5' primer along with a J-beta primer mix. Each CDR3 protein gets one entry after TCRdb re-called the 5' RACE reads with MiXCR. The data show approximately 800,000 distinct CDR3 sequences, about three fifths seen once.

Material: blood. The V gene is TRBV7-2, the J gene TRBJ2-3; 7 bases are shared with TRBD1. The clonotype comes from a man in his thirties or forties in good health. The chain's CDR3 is CASSANRGWDTDTQYF. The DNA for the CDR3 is TGTGCCAGCAGCGCCAACAGGGGATGGGACACAGATACGCAGTATTTT.